The 10 T cell receptor beta chains given below trace back to one sample, sequenced in a study of CD8+ T cells in alopecia areata. Treatment described: oral pan-JAK inhibitor, 5-10 mg twice daily. Following extraction, RNA underwent reverse transcription to cDNA, which served as the sequencing template. Only in-frame clones appear in the TCRdb table, and some are missing; sequencing was by immunoSEQ multiplex PCR. This sample has roughly 200,000 clones; roughly 50% occur once, and the top ten carry about a tenth. Sequenced material: CD8+ T cells sorted from blood, taken at week 24, from a patient treated with tofacitinib. The origin of the receptors is a human donor with alopecia areata.

The V gene is TRBV7-9, the J gene TRBJ2-3; TRBD1 is a possible D gene (5 bases). Germline V gene data show CDR1 as SEHNR and CDR2 as FQNEAQ (reference sequence). Trimming left V 4 bases short and J 1 base short, with 9 bases between. The CDR3 loop spans 14 amino acids. This CDR3 is CASSYEQGTDTQYF. Here the CDR3 DNA reads TGTGCCAGCAGCTATGAACAGGGCACAGATACGCAGTATTTT.

This clone was recorded only once. In DNA, the CDR3 is TGCGCCAGCAGCCAATCGTCAGGGGGAGAGACCCAGTACTTC. Protein: CASSQSSGGETQYF. The V gene is TRBV4-1, the J gene TRBJ2-5; 7 nucleotides match TRBD1. The CDR3 is made up of 14 amino acids. Germline lookup yields CDR1 MGHRA and CDR2 YSYEKL. V lost 2 bases and J lost 4; bases outside the gene matches: 4.

A remark on this clone: One end of the junction is discordant with germline, which a read error may explain. The chain carries TRBV7-6 and TRBJ2-5, with 10 nucleotides matching TRBD2. From germline, CDR1 is SGHVS and CDR2 FNYEAQ. The CDR3 spans 14 residues. CDR3 sequence: CASSLAGEQETQYF. The CDR3 DNA is TGTGCCAGCAGCCTAGCGGGGGAACAAGAGACCCAGTACTTC.

The chain recombines TRBV9 with TRBJ2-7; the D gene is possibly TRBD2 (5 bases). Per the germline V gene, CDR1 is SGDLS and CDR2 is YYNGEE. The CDR3 runs 14 residues. The V gene lost 4 bases and the J gene lost 6 bases, with 17 bases spanning the gap. CDR3: CASSTNSAGGEQYF. The CDR3 DNA reads as TGTGCCAGCAGCACAAACTCAGCAGGAGGCGAGCAGTACTTC.

The gene calls are TRBV6-6 and TRBJ2-5, with D unresolved. Per germline, CDR1 MNHNY and CDR2 SVGAGI (reference sequence). This CDR3 is 13 amino acids long. The V end lost 2 bases, the J end lost 5 bases, and 9 bases lay between the germline ends. Here the CDR3 reads CASSYIGWETQYF. Written as DNA, the CDR3 is TGTGCCAGCAGTTACATTGGGTGGGAGACCCAGTACTTC.

V and J are TRBV30 and TRBJ2-7, with a weak D call TRBD2 (6 bases). Germline lookup yields CDR1 GTSNPN and CDR2 SVGIG (reference sequence). The CDR3 totals 11 residues. Deletions cut 0 bases from V and 6 bases from J, with 6 bases between. This chain's CDR3 is CAWSVSGEQYF. CDR3 bases: TGTGCCTGGAGTGTTAGCGGCGAGCAGTACTTC. Full variable domain (remainder filled in from reference TRBV30 and TRBJ2-7): SQTIHQWPATLVQPVGSPLSLECTVEGTSNPNLYWYRQAAGRGLQLLFYSVGIGQISSEVPQNLSASRPQDRQFILSSKKLLLSDSGFYLCAWSVSGEQYFGPGTRLTVT.

The rearrangement links TRBV12-5 to TRBJ1-5; perhaps TRBD1 as D (5 bases). V was clipped by 4 bases and J by 0 bases, with 7 bases between them. Germline V gene lookup returns CDR1 LGHNT and CDR2 FRNRAP. CDR3 length: 14 amino acids. CDR3 nucleotides: TGTGCTAGTGGTTGGGGACCTAGCAATCAGCCCCAGCATTTT. It encodes CASGWGPSNQPQHF.

The V call is TRBV6-1, the J call TRBJ2-7, with a weak D call TRBD2 (5 bases). V was shortened by 1 base and J by 2 bases, with 9 bases between the two germline ends. This CDR3 spans 14 amino acids. CDR1 MNHNS and CDR2 SASEGT come from the germline V gene. The CDR3 loop reads CASSEVGVAYEQYF. The CDR3 DNA reads as TGTGCCAGCAGTGAAGTCGGGGTCGCCTACGAGCAGTACTTC.

This clone has just a few counts. This rearrangement joins TRBV11-2 to TRBJ2-7, with TRBD1 matching 8 bases. The CDR3 is 15 amino acids. Germline V lookup: CDR1 SGHAT, CDR2 FQNNGV. Germline trimming cut 5 bases from V and 3 bases from J; bases unmatched to any gene: 9. The DNA of the CDR3 is TGTGCCAGCAGCCCAGGGACAGGTCCGTACTACGAGCAGTACTTC. This gives the protein CASSPGTGPYYEQYF.

J is TRBJ2-7 and V is TRBV19, with D perhaps TRBD1 (6 bases). From germline, CDR1 is LNHDA and CDR2 SQIVND (reference sequence). This CDR3 contains 14 residues. Trimming left V 4 bases short and J 3 bases short, with 13 bases between. In nucleotides, the CDR3 is TGTGCCAGTAGTAGAACCGGGACAAACTACGAGCAGTACTTC. Translation gives CASSRTGTNYEQYF.